This T cell receptor (beta chain) was captured in a study of OX40 agonist ivuxolimab in advanced cancers. Study-level background: Patients were dosed with the agonistic anti-OX40 (CD134) antibody ivuxolimab.

Sequenced by immunoSEQ multiplex PCR; TCRdb stores in-frame clones only, minus some. The data show tens of thousands of clones, more than 75% seen once. CDR3 length: 15 amino acids. V lost 4 bases and J lost 7, with 20 bases in between. Germline V gives CDR1 SGHVS, CDR2 FNYEAQ. Broader study findings: Averaged across samples, CD8+ T cells carried more expanded clones than CD4+ did. Nonresponders, in some cases, also had low normalized T-cell clonal expansion.

Patients who had autoimmune disease history or got systemic immunosuppression were left out. Of note for this clone: What it recognizes is unknown.

V and J are TRBV7-6 and TRBJ2-7; D assignment may be TRBD1 or TRBD2 (6 bases each). The material sequenced was CD4+ or CD8+ T cells sorted from blood, taken in a trial of the OX40 agonist ivuxolimab. This TCR was sampled from an adult with an advanced solid tumor such as melanoma, head and neck, liver or kidney cancer. CDR3 sequence reads: CASSSGASLMGEQYF. The DNA of the CDR3 is TGTGCCAGCAGCTCGGGGGCTTCTCTAATGGGGGAGCAGTACTTC.